This TCR beta chain was obtained from a study of T cell responses to AZD1222 COVID-19 vaccine. Sequencing used immunoSEQ multiplex PCR; TCRdb keeps in-frame clones, though not all of them. The data hold over 110,000 clones, with about 90% observed a single time. The source is an adult who received the AZD1222 COVID-19 vaccine. Sample: peripheral blood, taken 28 days after the second AZD1222 dose.

The CDR3 reads CASSLAADANTEAFF. CDR3 sequence (DNA): TGTGCCAGCAGCTTAGCAGCCGACGCGAACACTGAAGCTTTCTTT. V is TRBV7-6 and J is TRBJ1-1, with D unclear. This CDR3 is built from 15 residues. Per the germline V gene, CDR1 is SGHVS and CDR2 is FNYEAQ. The V and J ends lost 0 bases and 1 base respectively, with 9 bases between them.